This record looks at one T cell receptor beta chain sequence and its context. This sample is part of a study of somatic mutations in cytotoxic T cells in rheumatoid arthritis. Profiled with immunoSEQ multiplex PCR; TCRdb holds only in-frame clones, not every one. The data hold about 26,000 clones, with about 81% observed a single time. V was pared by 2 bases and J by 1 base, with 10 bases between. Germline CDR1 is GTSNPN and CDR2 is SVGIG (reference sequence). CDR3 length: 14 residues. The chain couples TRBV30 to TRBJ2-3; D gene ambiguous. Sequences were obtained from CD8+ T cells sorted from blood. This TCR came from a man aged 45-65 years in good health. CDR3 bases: TGTGCCTGGAGTCTAGTCTCGGGCACAGATACGCAGTATTTT. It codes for CAWSLVSGTDTQYF.